This T cell receptor beta chain was sequenced for a study of T-cell reconstitution after alpha-beta-depleted transplantation in children. As it was prepared, the TCRbeta library received unique molecular identifiers. From the PCR reads, TCRdb called clonotypes with MiXCR, one entry per CDR3 protein. The sample has 500,000 to 750,000 distinct CDR3 sequences; approximately 12% are singletons. V gave up 2 bases and J gave up 0 bases, with 8 bases separating them. CDR1 and CDR2 (germline): MNHEY, SVGAGI. The CDR3 length is 15 residues. Study-wide results and limits: When one year had passed after transplant, most T-cell counts and diversity came from newly produced T cells. From surviving recipient T cells and thymic progenitors came the high day-60 TCRbeta diversity observed in some patients. Several hundred expanded graft clones reportedly were the source of alpha-beta T cells about two months after transplant.

This clonotype was seen more than once but under ten times. Its antigen remains unknown. Material: PBMCs, mostly from graft donor cells, obtained 360 days after TCRalphabeta/CD19-depleted stem cell transplant. This chain joins TRBV6-5 and TRBJ1-3, with a possible D match to TRBD1 (5 bases). This sequence originates from a male patient between 10 and 17 years old who had a stem cell transplant for acute myeloid leukemia, so the T cells may come from the graft donor. CDR3 bases: TGTGCCAGCAGTTACGGGGCAGACTCTGGAAACACCATATATTTT. Residues: CASSYGADSGNTIYF.